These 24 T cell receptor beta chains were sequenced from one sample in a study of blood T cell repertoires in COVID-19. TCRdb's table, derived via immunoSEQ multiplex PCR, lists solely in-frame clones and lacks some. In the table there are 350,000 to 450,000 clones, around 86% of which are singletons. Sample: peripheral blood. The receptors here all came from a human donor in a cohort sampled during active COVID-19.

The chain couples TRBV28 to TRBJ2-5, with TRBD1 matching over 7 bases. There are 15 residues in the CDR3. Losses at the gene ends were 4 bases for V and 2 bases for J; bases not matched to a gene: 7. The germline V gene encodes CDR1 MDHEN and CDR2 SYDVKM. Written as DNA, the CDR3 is TGTGCCAGCAGTTCAGAGGGGGCGGATCAAGAGACCCAGTACTTC. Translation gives CASSSEGADQETQYF.

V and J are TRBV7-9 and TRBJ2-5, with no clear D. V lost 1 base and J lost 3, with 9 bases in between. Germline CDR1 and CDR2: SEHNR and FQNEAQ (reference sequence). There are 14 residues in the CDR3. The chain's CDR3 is CASSLDNHEETQYF. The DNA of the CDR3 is TGTGCCAGCAGCTTAGACAACCATGAAGAGACCCAGTACTTC.

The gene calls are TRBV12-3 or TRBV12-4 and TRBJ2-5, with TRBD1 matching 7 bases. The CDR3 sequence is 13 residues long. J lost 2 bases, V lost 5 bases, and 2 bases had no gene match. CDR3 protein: CASSKGQQETQYF. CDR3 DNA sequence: TGTGCCAGCAGTAAGGGACAGCAAGAGACCCAGTACTTC.

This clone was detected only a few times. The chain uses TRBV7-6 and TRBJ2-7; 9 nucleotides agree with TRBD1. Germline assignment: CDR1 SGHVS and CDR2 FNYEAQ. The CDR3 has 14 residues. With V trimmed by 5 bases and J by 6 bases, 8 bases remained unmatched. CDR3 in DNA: TGTGCCAGCAGCCTACAACAGGGGGCGAGCGAGCAGTACTTC. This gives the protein CASSLQQGASEQYF.

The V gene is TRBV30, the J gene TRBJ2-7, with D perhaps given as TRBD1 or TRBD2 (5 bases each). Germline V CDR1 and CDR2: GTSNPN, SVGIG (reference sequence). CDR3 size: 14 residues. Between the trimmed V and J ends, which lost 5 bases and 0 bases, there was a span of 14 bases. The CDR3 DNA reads TGTGCCTGGGGGGCGGGCCCCTACTCCTACGAGCAGTACTTC. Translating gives CAWGAGPYSYEQYF.

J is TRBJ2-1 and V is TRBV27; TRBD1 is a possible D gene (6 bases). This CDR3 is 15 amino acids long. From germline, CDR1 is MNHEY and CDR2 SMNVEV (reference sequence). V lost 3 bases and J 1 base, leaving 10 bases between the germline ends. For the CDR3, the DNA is TGTGCCAGCAGTTTGAGGGGGTCATCCTACAATGAGCAGTTCTTC. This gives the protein CASSLRGSSYNEQFF.

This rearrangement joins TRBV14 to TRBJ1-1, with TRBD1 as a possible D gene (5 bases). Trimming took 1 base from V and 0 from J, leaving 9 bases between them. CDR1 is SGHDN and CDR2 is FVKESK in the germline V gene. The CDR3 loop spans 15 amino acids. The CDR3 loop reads CASSQVGGLNTEAFF. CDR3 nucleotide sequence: TGTGCCAGCAGCCAAGTTGGGGGGTTGAACACTGAAGCTTTCTTT.

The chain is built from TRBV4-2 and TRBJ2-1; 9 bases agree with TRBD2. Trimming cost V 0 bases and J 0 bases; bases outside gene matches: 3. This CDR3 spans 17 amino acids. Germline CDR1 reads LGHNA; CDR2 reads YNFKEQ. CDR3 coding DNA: TGTGCCAGCAGCCAAGAGGCGGGGGGGAGCTCCTACAATGAGCAGTTCTTC. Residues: CASSQEAGGSSYNEQFF.

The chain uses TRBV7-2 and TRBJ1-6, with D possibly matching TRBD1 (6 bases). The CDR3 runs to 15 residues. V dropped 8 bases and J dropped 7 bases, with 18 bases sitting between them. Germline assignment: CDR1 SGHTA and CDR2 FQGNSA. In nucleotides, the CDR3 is TGTGCCAGCGGGGGAAGGGGACATTCCAATTCACCCCTCCACTTT. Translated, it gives CASGGRGHSNSPLHF.

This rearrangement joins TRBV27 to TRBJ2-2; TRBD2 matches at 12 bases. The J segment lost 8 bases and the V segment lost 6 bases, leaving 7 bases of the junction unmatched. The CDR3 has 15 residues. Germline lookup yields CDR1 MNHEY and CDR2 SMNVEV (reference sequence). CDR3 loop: CASRTSGRLPGELFF. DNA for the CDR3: TGTGCCAGCAGGACTAGCGGGAGACTTCCGGGGGAGCTGTTTTTT.

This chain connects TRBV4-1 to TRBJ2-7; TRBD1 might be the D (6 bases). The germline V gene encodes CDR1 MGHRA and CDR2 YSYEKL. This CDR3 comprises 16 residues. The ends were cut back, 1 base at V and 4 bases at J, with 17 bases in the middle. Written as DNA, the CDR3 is TGCGCCAGCAGCCAAGGGCCCACAGGGTCCCCTTACGAGCAGTACTTC. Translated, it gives CASSQGPTGSPYEQYF.

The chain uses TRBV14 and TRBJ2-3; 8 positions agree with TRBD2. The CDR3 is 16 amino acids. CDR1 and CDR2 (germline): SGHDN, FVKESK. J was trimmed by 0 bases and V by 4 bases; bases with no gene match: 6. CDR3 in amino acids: CASSPTSVYSTDTQYF. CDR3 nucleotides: TGTGCCAGCAGCCCGACTAGCGTATATAGCACAGATACGCAGTATTTT.

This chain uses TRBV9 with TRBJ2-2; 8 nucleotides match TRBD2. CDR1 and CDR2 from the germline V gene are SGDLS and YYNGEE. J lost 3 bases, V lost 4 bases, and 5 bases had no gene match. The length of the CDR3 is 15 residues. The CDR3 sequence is CASSRPGGDTGELFF. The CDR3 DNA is TGTGCCAGCAGCCGGCCCGGGGGGGACACCGGGGAGCTGTTTTTT.

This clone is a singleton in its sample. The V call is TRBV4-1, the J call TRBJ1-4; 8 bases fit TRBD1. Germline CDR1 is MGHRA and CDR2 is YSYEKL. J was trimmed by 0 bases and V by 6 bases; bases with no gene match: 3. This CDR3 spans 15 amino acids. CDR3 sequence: CASRPTGATNEKLFF. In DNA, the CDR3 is TGCGCCAGCAGGCCGACAGGGGCAACTAATGAAAAACTGTTTTTT.

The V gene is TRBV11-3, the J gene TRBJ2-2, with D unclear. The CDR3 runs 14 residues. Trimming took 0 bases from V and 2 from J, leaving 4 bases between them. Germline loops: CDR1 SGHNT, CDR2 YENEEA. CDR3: CASSLDRNTGELFF. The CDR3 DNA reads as TGTGCCAGCAGCTTAGACAGAAACACCGGGGAGCTGTTTTTT. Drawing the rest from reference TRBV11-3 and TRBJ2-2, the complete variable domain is EAGVVQSPRYKIIEKKQPVAFWCNPISGHNTLYWYLQNLGQGPELLIRYENEEAVDDSQLPKDRFSAERLKGVDSTLKIQPAELGDSAVYLCASSLDRNTGELFFGEGSRLTVL.

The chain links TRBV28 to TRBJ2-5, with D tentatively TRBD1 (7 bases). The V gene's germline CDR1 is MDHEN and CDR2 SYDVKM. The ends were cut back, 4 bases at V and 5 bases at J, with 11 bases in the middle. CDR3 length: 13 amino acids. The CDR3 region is CASSSQGRETQYF. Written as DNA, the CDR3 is TGTGCCAGCAGTTCACAGGGGAGGGAGACCCAGTACTTC.

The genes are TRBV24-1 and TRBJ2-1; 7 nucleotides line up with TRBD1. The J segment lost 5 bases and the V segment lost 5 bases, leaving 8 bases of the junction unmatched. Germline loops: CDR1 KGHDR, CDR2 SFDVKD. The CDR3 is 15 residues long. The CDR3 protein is CATSGGRGFDNEQFF. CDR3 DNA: TGTGCCACCAGTGGGGGCAGGGGGTTCGACAATGAGCAGTTCTTC.

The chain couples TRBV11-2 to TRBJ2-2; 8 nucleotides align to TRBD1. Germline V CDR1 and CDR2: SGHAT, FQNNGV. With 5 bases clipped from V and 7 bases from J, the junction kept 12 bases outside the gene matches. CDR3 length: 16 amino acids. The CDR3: CASSKDRVGHGGELFF. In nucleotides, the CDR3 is TGTGCCAGCAGCAAGGACAGGGTGGGGCATGGCGGGGAGCTGTTTTTT.

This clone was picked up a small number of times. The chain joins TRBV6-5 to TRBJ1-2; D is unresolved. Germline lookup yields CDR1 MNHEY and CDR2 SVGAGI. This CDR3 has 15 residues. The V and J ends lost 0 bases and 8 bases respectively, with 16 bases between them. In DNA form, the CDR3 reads TGTGCCAGCAGTTACTCGGGGTCAAAAACGGGAGGCTACACCTTC. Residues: CASSYSGSKTGGYTF.

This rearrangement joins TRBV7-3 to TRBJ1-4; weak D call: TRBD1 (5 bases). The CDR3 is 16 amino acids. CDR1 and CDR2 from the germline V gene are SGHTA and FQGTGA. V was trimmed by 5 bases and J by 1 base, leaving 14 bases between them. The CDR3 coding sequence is TGTGCCAGCAGCCAAGAGACAGAAGGAACTAATGAAAAACTGTTTTTT. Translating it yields CASSQETEGTNEKLFF.

CDR3 in amino acids: CAWSGWASGDTGTDTQYF. DNA for the CDR3: TGTGCCTGGAGTGGATGGGCTAGCGGGGATACAGGCACAGATACGCAGTATTTT. The chain combines TRBV30 with TRBJ2-3; TRBD2 aligns across 9 bases. The junction had 12 bases not matched to a gene; V was cut back by 1 base and J by 1 base. Germline values: CDR1 GTSNPN, CDR2 SVGIG (reference sequence). CDR3 length: 18 residues.

The CDR3 protein is CASSSYYNEQFF. The CDR3 nucleotides read TGTGCCAGCAGTTCTTATTACAATGAGCAGTTCTTC. The chain links TRBV6-2 or TRBV6-3 to TRBJ2-1; D remains ambiguous. CDR3 size: 12 residues. Germline CDR1 and CDR2: MNHEY and SVGEGT. Trimming removed 4 bases from V and 4 bases from J, with 5 bases in between.

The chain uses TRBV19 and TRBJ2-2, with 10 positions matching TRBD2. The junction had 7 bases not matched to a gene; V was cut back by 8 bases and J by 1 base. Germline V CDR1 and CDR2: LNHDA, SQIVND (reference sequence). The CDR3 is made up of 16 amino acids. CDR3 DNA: TGTGCCAGTGGGTCAAGGACTAGCGGGAACACCGGGGAGCTGTTTTTT. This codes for CASGSRTSGNTGELFF.

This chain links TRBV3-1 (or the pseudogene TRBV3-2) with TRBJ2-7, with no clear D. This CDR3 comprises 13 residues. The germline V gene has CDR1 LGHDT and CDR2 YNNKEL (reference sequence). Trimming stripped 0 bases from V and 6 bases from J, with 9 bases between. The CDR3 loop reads CASSQDGASEQYF. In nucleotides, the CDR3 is TGTGCCAGCAGCCAAGACGGAGCGTCCGAGCAGTACTTC.